The TCR beta chain described here comes from a study of blood T cell repertoires in COVID-19 (dated by TCRdb to 2020 to 2021). Regarding the research as a whole: Collaborator samples came from the United States, Italy and Spain and covered acute and convalescent phases of COVID-19. The dataset comprised deeply sampled blood TCRbeta repertoires from subjects exposed to, actively infected with, or recovered from COVID-19. Samples came from the ongoing ImmuneRACE study (first 160 participants) plus 1,254 subjects from 6 global collaborators. Where available, HLA class I and class II types were obtained from metadata supplied by the sample provider rather than from assay-based typing. A freely available public database, intended as a resource for researchers studying the immune response to SARS-CoV-2, is where the repertoires were released. Nearly every sample came with metadata listing a de-identified subject ID, COVID-19 status, age in years and sex. The prospective study material was composed of cDNA or gDNA derived from T cells, B-cell-depleted T cells, or PBMCs.

Comment on this clone: Which antigen it targets is not known. No much larger clonotype is one base removed from it; base qualities were not supplied.

TCRbeta CDR3 regions were amplified from genomic DNA using the immunoSEQ Assay, a bias-controlled multiplex PCR. In the authors' own workflow: The number of nucleated cells in each sample was estimated by amplification of reference gene primers within the assay. To quantify the absolute abundance of each unique TCRbeta CDR3 rearrangement, sequence reads were collapsed and filtered. For each sample, productive Simpson clonality was calculated as the square root of Simpson's diversity index across productive rearrangements. Drawn from immuneACCESS, this table holds only the in-frame rearrangements with V and J called that TCRdb kept. Clones are partly lost; checked studies trace under half to an unresolved V gene and leave the rest unexplained. V and J calls and clone size are given by that table; D and trimming were obtained from the DNA. The sample contains roughly 120,000 clones, about 85% of them found a single time. 3.2% of the sample goes to the ten largest clones.

In Seattle, one collaborating source enrolled patients while the infection was active and tracked those patients longitudinally over the course of disease. Collaborating institutions collected whole blood in K2EDTA tubes following their own protocols. For TCRbeta analysis, collaborators shipped samples in one of three forms: frozen whole blood, isolated PBMCs, or DNA extracted from either of those sample types. Findings and caveats that apply to the study as a whole: The quantity of clinical and demographic metadata differed by source and by participant and was supplied without curation.

CDR1 and CDR2, per the germline V gene (reference sequence), are SGHNT and YYREEE. Including cysteine and phenylalanine, the CDR3 has 16 amino acids. Here the CDR3 DNA is all that survives: 48 bases in frame from base 1. The junction shows trimming of 4 bases on V and 4 bases on J, and the gene matches do not reach 7 bases of it. Recombination linked TRBV5-4 to TRBJ2-1; TRBD2 lines up with 11 middle nucleotides. Sequenced input: peripheral blood. The clonotype comes from an elderly woman with COVID-19, enrolled during active disease. DNA sequence: TGTGCCAGCAGCCTTAGCGGGAGGGGACCTTACAATGAGCAGTTCTTC. The encoded protein is CASSLSGRGPYNEQFF.